Each of the 22 T cell receptor beta chains below was sequenced from the same sample in a study of blood T cell repertoires in COVID-19. Method: immunoSEQ multiplex PCR; TCRdb's copy keeps in-frame clones and lacks some. The sample shows 120,000 to 150,000 clones, approximately 90% of them seen only once. Sequencing used PBMCs or T cells enriched from blood (not recorded which). The receptors stem from a woman aged 25-40 years with acute COVID-19.

The rearrangement uses TRBV27 and TRBJ2-7; 9 bases fit TRBD2. Germline CDR1 is MNHEY and CDR2 is SMNVEV (reference sequence). This CDR3 spans 15 amino acids. Trimming cost V 5 bases and J 6 bases; bases outside gene matches: 11. DNA of the CDR3: TGTGCCAGCAGTACCCGGGTAGCGGGAGTACTCGAGCAGTACTTC. Its translation: CASSTRVAGVLEQYF.

The J gene is TRBJ1-1, the V gene TRBV7-9, with 8 bases fitting TRBD1. The germline CDR1 and CDR2 sequences are SEHNR and FQNEAQ (reference sequence). J was trimmed by 4 bases and V by 4 bases; bases with no gene match: 8. The CDR3 has 15 amino acids. The CDR3 reads CASSSDRGGSTEAFF. DNA of the CDR3: TGTGCCAGCAGCTCTGACAGGGGAGGGAGCACTGAAGCTTTCTTT.

The chain recombines TRBV6-1 with TRBJ2-5; D perhaps matches TRBD1 (6 bases). Trimming removed 4 bases from V and 1 base from J, with 16 bases in between. Germline CDR1 and CDR2: MNHNS and SASEGT. The CDR3 is 16 amino acids. The CDR3 spells CASSGDTQTAQETQYF. For the CDR3, the DNA is TGTGCCAGCAGTGGGGACACCCAAACGGCCCAAGAGACCCAGTACTTC.

The chain carries TRBV7-9 and TRBJ2-7; D might be TRBD1 (6 bases). The germline V and J ends were trimmed by 1 base and 2 bases, with 12 bases remaining between them. Germline V gives CDR1 SEHNR, CDR2 FQNEAQ (reference sequence). The CDR3 consists of 15 residues. The CDR3 bases are TGTGCCAGCAGCTTAGGGACAGAGTATACCTACGAGCAGTACTTC. The encoded protein is CASSLGTEYTYEQYF. Variable domain in full (rest from reference TRBV7-9 and TRBJ2-7): DTGVSQNPRHKITKRGQNVTFRCDPISEHNRLYWYRQTLGQGPEFLTYFQNEAQLEKSRLLSDRFSAERPKGSFSTLEIQRTEQGDSAMYLCASSLGTEYTYEQYFGPGTRLTVT.

The CDR3 DNA reads as TGTGCCATCAGTGAGTCCGAAGCGCTCGAGCAGTACTTC. Amino acid sequence: CAISESEALEQYF. The V gene is TRBV10-3, the J gene TRBJ2-7; no clear D gene. Germline V gene lookup returns CDR1 ENHRY and CDR2 SYGVKD. The CDR3 spans 13 residues. Deletions cut 0 bases from V and 6 bases from J, with 9 bases between.

V is TRBV6-4 and J is TRBJ2-5; D is undetermined. This CDR3 contains 14 residues. Trimming left V 0 bases short and J 5 bases short, with 10 bases between. Germline V lookup: CDR1 MRHNA, CDR2 SNTAGT. The CDR3 DNA reads as TGTGCCAGCAGTGACTCGAACGCTCGGGAGACCCAGTACTTC. Translating it yields CASSDSNARETQYF.

By sample share, this clone is medium-sized (0.01 to 0.1%). The V and J genes are TRBV11-2 and TRBJ2-7; D unclear. Trimming shortened V by 1 base and J by 4 bases, and 8 bases separated the two germline ends. CDR1 is SGHAT and CDR2 is FQNNGV in the germline V gene. This CDR3 is 13 amino acids long. The CDR3 DNA is TGTGCCAGCAGCTTAGTAGCAGCTTACGAGCAGTACTTC. Translating it yields CASSLVAAYEQYF. Complete variable domain (other parts from reference TRBV11-2 and TRBJ2-7): EAGVAQSPRYKIIEKRQSVAFWCNPISGHATLYWYQQILGQGPKLLIQFQNNGVVDDSQLPKDRFSAERLKGVDSTLKIQPAKLEDSAVYLCASSLVAAYEQYFGPGTRLTVT.

The rearrangement links TRBV18 to TRBJ1-2, with TRBD1 identical over 7 bases. Losses at the gene ends were 3 bases for V and 8 bases for J; bases not matched to a gene: 6. The CDR3 length is 13 residues. The germline CDR1 and CDR2 sequences are KGHSH and LQKENI. CDR3 amino acids: CASSPGTVQGYTF. CDR3 bases: TGTGCCAGCTCACCCGGGACAGTGCAGGGCTACACCTTC.

The chain employs TRBV7-2 and TRBJ2-7; D may be TRBD2 (6 bases). In germline, CDR1 is SGHTA, CDR2 FQGNSA. There are 14 residues in the CDR3. Trimming left V 2 bases short and J 8 bases short, with 16 bases between. CDR3 amino acids: CASSLLRGREKQYF. Here the CDR3 DNA reads TGTGCCAGCAGCTTATTGAGGGGCCGGGAGAAGCAGTACTTC.

V and J are TRBV11-2 and TRBJ1-2, with a weak D call TRBD1 (5 bases). V was trimmed by 5 bases and J by 6 bases, leaving 19 bases between them. CDR1 is SGHAT, CDR2 FQNNGV, per germline. This CDR3 comprises 15 residues. CDR3 sequence reads: CASSLGGDGTDGYTF. Here the CDR3 DNA reads TGTGCCAGCAGCCTGGGGGGGGACGGCACAGATGGCTACACCTTC.

The sample holds a few counts of this clone. The chain carries TRBV5-1 and TRBJ1-5; TRBD1 is a possible D gene (5 bases). Trimming cost V 4 bases and J 4 bases, with 15 bases left between them. Germline assignment: CDR1 SGHRS and CDR2 YFSETQ. This CDR3 contains 15 residues. The CDR3 DNA reads as TGCGCCAGCAGCCCAAACAGCGGGGGTAATCAGCCCCAGCATTTT. Protein sequence: CASSPNSGGNQPQHF.

The V call is TRBV15, the J call TRBJ2-4; a possible D gene is TRBD2 (7 bases). V dropped 3 bases and J dropped 7 bases, with 13 bases sitting between them. Germline V gives CDR1 LNHNV, CDR2 YYDKDF (reference sequence). The CDR3 consists of 14 residues. CDR3 protein: CATSSFAGANIQYF. Here the CDR3 DNA reads TGTGCCACCAGCAGTTTTGCGGGGGCCAACATTCAGTACTTC.

The gene calls are TRBV3-1 (or the pseudogene TRBV3-2) and TRBJ2-1; 13 nucleotides line up with TRBD2. Trimming at V came to 5 bases and at J to 6 bases, leaving 7 bases not matched to a gene. CDR1 and CDR2 (germline): LGHDT, YNNKEL (reference sequence). The CDR3 is made up of 16 amino acids. The DNA of the CDR3 is TGTGCCAGCAGCACCTGGACTAGCGGGAGTTTCAATGAGCAGTTCTTC. It translates to CASSTWTSGSFNEQFF.

The chain joins TRBV9 to TRBJ2-7, with 9 bases aligning to TRBD1. V gave up 3 bases and J gave up 4 bases; unmatched junction bases: 5. The CDR3 totals 14 residues. The germline CDR1 and CDR2 sequences are SGDLS and YYNGEE. This chain's CDR3 is CASSATGGVYEQYF. The DNA for the CDR3 is TGTGCCAGCAGCGCGACAGGGGGGGTGTACGAGCAGTACTTC.

The rearrangement links TRBV2 to TRBJ2-7; D possibly corresponds to TRBD1 (5 bases). The germline CDR1 and CDR2 sequences are SNHLY and FYNNEI. Trimming cost V 2 bases and J 2 bases, with 10 bases left between them. The CDR3 covers 14 residues. CDR3: CASSERAGPYEQYF. CDR3 coding DNA: TGTGCCAGCAGTGAACGTGCAGGGCCCTACGAGCAGTACTTC.

The chain recombines TRBV27 with TRBJ2-1; 7 bases are a match to TRBD1. V was pared by 10 bases and J by 0 bases, with 3 bases of the junction left unmatched. The CDR3 extends over 13 amino acids. Germline values: CDR1 MNHEY, CDR2 SMNVEV (reference sequence). CDR3 residues: CAIPGGSYNEQFF. In DNA, the CDR3 is TGTGCCATTCCAGGGGGCTCCTACAATGAGCAGTTCTTC.

V and J are TRBV18 and TRBJ2-5; D gene ambiguous. Trimming stripped 2 bases from V and 3 bases from J, with 16 bases between. Germline V lookup: CDR1 KGHSH, CDR2 LQKENI. This CDR3 has 16 residues. The DNA of the CDR3 is TGTGCCAGCTCACCAGTTCTCCTCTCTACCGAAGAGACCCAGTACTTC. Translated: CASSPVLLSTEETQYF. Complete variable domain (other parts from reference TRBV18 and TRBJ2-5): NAGVMQNPRHLVRRRGQEARLRCSPMKGHSHVYWYRQLPEEGLKFMVYLQKENIIDESGMPKERFSAEFPKEGPSILRIQQVVRGDSAAYFCASSPVLLSTEETQYFGPGTRLLVL.

CDR3 in DNA: TGTGCCAGCCGACGGGGTTCAGGGACTCCCAATGAGCAGTTCTTC. This codes for CASRRGSGTPNEQFF. The gene calls are TRBV5-4 and TRBJ2-1, with a possible D match to TRBD2 (6 bases). Germline V gene data show CDR1 as SGHNT and CDR2 as YYREEE (reference sequence). V was cut by 7 bases and J by 6 bases, with 20 bases left in between. The CDR3 loop spans 15 amino acids. Together with reference TRBV5-4 and TRBJ2-1, the CDR3 gives the full variable domain: ETGVTQSPTHLIKTRGQQVTLRCSSQSGHNTVSWYQQALGQGPQFIFQYYREEENGRGNFPPRFSGLQFPNYSSELNVNALELDDSALYLCASRRGSGTPNEQFFGPGTRLTVL.

This chain joins TRBV27 and TRBJ2-7; TRBD1 agrees at 10 bases. Trimming removed 5 bases from V and 3 bases from J; junction bases left unmatched: 4. This CDR3 has 14 residues. CDR1 and CDR2 from the germline V gene are MNHEY and SMNVEV (reference sequence). In DNA, the CDR3 is TGTGCCAGCAGTATGGGACAGGGGTTCTACGAGCAGTACTTC. This gives the protein CASSMGQGFYEQYF.

This clone was detected a few times. The chain employs TRBV7-3 and TRBJ2-4, with D perhaps matching TRBD1 (6 bases). The CDR3 runs 15 residues. Trimming removed 2 bases from V and 1 base from J, with 9 bases in between. CDR1 SGHTA and CDR2 FQGTGA come from the germline V gene. The CDR3 coding sequence is TGTGCCAGCAGCTTAGCGCAGGGGGCCAAAAACATTCAGTACTTC. This codes for CASSLAQGAKNIQYF.

The CDR3 loop is CSASLAGSSTEAFF. The CDR3 DNA follows: TGCAGTGCTAGTCTTGCAGGTTCAAGCACTGAAGCTTTCTTT. This chain links TRBV20-1 with TRBJ1-1; no definite D call. The CDR3 totals 14 residues. Trimming pared 3 bases from V and 4 bases from J, leaving 15 bases between. Germline assignment: CDR1 DFQATT and CDR2 SNEGSKA (reference sequence).

V usage is TRBV7-2 and J usage is TRBJ2-1; D uncertain. The CDR3 sequence is 15 residues long. V was shortened by 6 bases and J by 4 bases, with 16 bases between the two germline ends. CDR1 SGHTA and CDR2 FQGNSA come from the germline V gene. CDR3 sequence reads: CASRPQDGPYNEQFF. The CDR3, as DNA: TGTGCCAGCAGGCCTCAGGATGGCCCGTACAATGAGCAGTTCTTC.